The clone carrying this T cell receptor (beta chain) was detected ten times or more. Time point meaning: longitudinal time-point 3. The sample originates from a study of neurological immune-mediated disorders. Trimming left V 1 base short and J 7 bases short, with 10 bases between. This CDR3 has 12 amino acids. The germline CDR1 and CDR2 sequences are DFQATT and SNEGSKA (reference sequence). TCRdb re-called the 5' RACE reads through MiXCR, storing one row per CDR3 protein. There are about 81,000 distinct CDR3 sequences in the sample; about 4.3% occur only once, and 5% to 6% lies in the top ten. The sequenced sample was PBMCs. This chain connects TRBV20-1 to TRBJ1-2; no definite D call. This receptor was taken from a woman aged 55-70 years with multiple sclerosis. CDR3 sequence: CSARVSGFGYTF. The CDR3 coding sequence is TGCAGTGCTAGAGTTTCGGGATTTGGCTACACCTTC.